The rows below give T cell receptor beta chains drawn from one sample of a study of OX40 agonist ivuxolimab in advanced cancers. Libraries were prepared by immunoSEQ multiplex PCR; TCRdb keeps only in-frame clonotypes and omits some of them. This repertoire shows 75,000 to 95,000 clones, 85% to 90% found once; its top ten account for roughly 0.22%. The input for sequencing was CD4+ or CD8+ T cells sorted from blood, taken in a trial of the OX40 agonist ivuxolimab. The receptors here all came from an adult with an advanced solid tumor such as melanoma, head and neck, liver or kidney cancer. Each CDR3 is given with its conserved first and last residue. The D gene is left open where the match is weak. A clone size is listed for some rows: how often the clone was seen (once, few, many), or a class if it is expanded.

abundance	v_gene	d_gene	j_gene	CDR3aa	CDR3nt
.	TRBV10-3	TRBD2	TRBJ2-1	CAISPSGTYNEQFF	TGTGCCATCAGTCCTAGCGGAACCTACAATGAGCAGTTCTTC
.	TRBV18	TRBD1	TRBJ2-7	CASSPFRDSPYEQYF	TGTGCCAGCTCACCCTTCCGGGACAGCCCCTACGAGCAGTACTTC
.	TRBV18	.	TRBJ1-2	CASSPRGHYGYTF	TGTGCCAGCTCACCGCGGGGACACTATGGCTACACCTTC
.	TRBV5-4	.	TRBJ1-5	CASSQNPQGNQPQHF	TGTGCCAGCAGCCAAAATCCTCAGGGGAATCAGCCCCAGCATTTT
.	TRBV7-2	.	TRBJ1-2	CASSLARGGYGYTF	TGTGCCAGCAGCTTAGCTAGAGGGGGCTATGGCTACACCTTC
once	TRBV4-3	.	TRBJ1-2	CASSQMVGTYGYTF	TGCGCCAGCAGCCAAATGGTAGGAACCTATGGCTACACCTTC
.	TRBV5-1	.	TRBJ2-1	CASSRRETSYNEQFF	TGCGCCAGCAGTCGACGGGAGACCTCCTACAATGAGCAGTTCTTC
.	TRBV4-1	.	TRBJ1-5	CASSLQGHVNQPQHF	TGCGCCAGCAGCCTACAGGGACACGTAAATCAGCCCCAGCATTTT
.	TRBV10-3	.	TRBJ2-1	CAIGKYNEQFF	TGTGCCATCGGGAAATACAATGAGCAGTTCTTC
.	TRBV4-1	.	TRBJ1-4	CASSQDVLGTNEKLFF	TGCGCCAGCAGCCAAGACGTCCTGGGTACTAATGAAAAACTGTTTTTT
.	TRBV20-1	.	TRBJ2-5	CSASVPETQYF	TGCAGTGCTAGTGTACCAGAGACCCAGTACTTC
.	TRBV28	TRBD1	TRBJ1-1	CASTTGGPANEAFF	TGTGCCAGCACCACAGGGGGACCTGCTAATGAAGCTTTCTTT
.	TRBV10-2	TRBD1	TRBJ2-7	CASRPGQGVSYEQYF	TGCGCCAGCAGACCGGGACAGGGGGTATCCTACGAGCAGTACTTC
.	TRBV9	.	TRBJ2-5	CASSEGGALRVETQYF	TGTGCCAGCAGCGAGGGGGGGGCCCTCAGGGTGGAGACCCAGTACTTC
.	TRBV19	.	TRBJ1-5	CASSGQNQPQHF	TGTGCCAGTAGTGGACAAAATCAGCCCCAGCATTTT
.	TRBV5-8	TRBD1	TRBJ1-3	CASSTRQGGHTIYF	TGTGCCAGCAGCACGAGACAGGGTGGGCACACCATATATTTT
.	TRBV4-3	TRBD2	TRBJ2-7	CASRRLAGSYEQYF	TGCGCCAGCCGTCGGCTAGCGGGATCCTACGAGCAGTACTTC
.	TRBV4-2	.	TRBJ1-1	CASSQGQGMGNTEAFF	TGTGCCAGCAGCCAGGGTCAGGGGATGGGTAACACTGAAGCTTTCTTT
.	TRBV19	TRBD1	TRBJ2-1	CASSITGQGRNEQFF	TGTGCCAGTAGTATAACGGGACAGGGGAGGAATGAGCAGTTCTTC
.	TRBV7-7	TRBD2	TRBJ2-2	CASSLRPGTSASLGELFF	TGTGCTAGCAGCTTAAGACCCGGGACTAGCGCGTCCCTCGGGGAGCTGTTTTTT
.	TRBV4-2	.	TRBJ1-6	CASSPERASDSPLHF	TGTGCCAGCAGCCCCGAACGGGCATCTGATTCACCCCTCCACTTT
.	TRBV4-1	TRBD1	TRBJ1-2	CASSQGQGGIGGYTF	TGCGCCAGCAGCCAGGGACAGGGGGGTATTGGTGGCTACACCTTC
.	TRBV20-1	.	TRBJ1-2	CSVGDNYGYTF	TGCAGTGTGGGGGATAACTATGGCTACACCTTC
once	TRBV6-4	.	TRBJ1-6	CASSETGSYSPLHF	TGTGCCAGCAGTGAGACAGGTTCTTATTCACCCCTCCACTTT
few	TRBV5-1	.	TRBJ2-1	CASSFSSISYNEQFF	TGCGCCAGCAGCTTCTCAAGTATCTCCTACAATGAGCAGTTCTTC
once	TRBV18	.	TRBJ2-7	CASSPNRDYEQYF	TGTGCCAGCTCACCGAACAGGGACTACGAGCAGTACTTC
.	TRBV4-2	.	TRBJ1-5	CASSQDLRGLEPQHF	TGTGCCAGCAGCCAAGATCTTAGGGGTTTGGAGCCCCAGCATTTT
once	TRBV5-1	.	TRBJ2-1	CASSPGHPQAGQFF	TGCGCCAGCAGCCCGGGACATCCCCAGGCGGGGCAGTTCTTC
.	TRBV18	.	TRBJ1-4	CASSPDQNEKLFF	TGTGCCAGCTCGCCAGACCAAAATGAAAAACTGTTTTTT
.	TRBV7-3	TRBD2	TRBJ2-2	CASSLSPGGSSGELFF	TGTGCCAGCAGCTTATCTCCGGGAGGATCATCCGGGGAGCTGTTTTTT
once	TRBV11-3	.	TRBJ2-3	CASSLGASAQDTQYF	TGTGCCAGCAGCTTAGGGGCTAGCGCGCAAGATACGCAGTATTTT
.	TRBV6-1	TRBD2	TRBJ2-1	CASPPGLAGGQFF	TGTGCCAGCCCACCGGGACTAGCGGGAGGGCAGTTCTTC
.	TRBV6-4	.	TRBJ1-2	CASSEQGNGGYGYTF	TGTGCCAGCAGTGAGCAGGGGAACGGGGGCTATGGCTACACCTTC
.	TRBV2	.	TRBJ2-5	CASSESAGKETQYF	TGTGCCAGCAGTGAGTCTGCCGGTAAAGAGACCCAGTACTTC
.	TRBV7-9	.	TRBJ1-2	CASSSPFVTENYGYTF	TGTGCCAGCAGCTCCCCTTTCGTGACAGAGAACTATGGCTACACCTTC
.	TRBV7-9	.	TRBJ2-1	CASSTLQFF	TGTGCCAGCAGCACCCTACAGTTCTTC
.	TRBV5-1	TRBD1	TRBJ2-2	CASSKGQGNTGELFF	TGCGCCAGCAGCAAGGGACAGGGAAACACCGGGGAGCTGTTTTTT
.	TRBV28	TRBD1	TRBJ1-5	CASSTPGQINQPQHF	TGTGCCAGCAGCACTCCGGGACAGATCAATCAGCCCCAGCATTTT
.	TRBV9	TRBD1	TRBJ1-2	CASSARQGTIGGYTF	TGTGCCAGCAGCGCGCGACAGGGGACGATAGGTGGCTACACCTTC
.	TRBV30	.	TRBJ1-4	CAWRRGPHEKLFF	TGTGCCTGGAGACGGGGGCCTCATGAAAAACTGTTTTTT
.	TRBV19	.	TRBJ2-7	CASSITGGGGYEQYF	TGTGCCAGTAGTATTACGGGGGGCGGTGGCTACGAGCAGTACTTC
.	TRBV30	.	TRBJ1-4	CAWSRLRGGTNEKLFF	TGTGCCTGGAGCCGCTTAAGGGGGGGGACTAATGAAAAACTGTTTTTT
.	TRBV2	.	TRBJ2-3	CASRGGRTDTQYF	TGTGCCAGCAGGGGAGGACGCACAGATACGCAGTATTTT
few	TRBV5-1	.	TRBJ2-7	CASSGGTSSYEQYF	TGCGCCAGCAGTGGCGGAACAAGCTCCTACGAGCAGTACTTC
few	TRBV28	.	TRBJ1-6	CASSSPPYLHF	TGTGCCAGCAGTTCACCACCGTACCTCCACTTT
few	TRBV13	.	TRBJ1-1	CASSFRNEAFF	TGTGCCAGCAGCTTTCGAAACGAAGCTTTCTTT
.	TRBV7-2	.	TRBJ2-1	CASSLGLGGGNNEQFF	TGTGCCAGCAGCTTAGGATTGGGAGGGGGGAACAATGAGCAGTTCTTC
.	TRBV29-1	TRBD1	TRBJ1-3	CSIKSGTGAGNTIYF	TGCAGCATTAAGTCCGGGACAGGGGCTGGAAACACCATATATTTT
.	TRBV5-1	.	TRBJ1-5	CASSLEGGSDQPQHF	TGCGCCAGCAGCTTGGAAGGGGGGTCTGATCAGCCCCAGCATTTT
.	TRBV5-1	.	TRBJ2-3	CASSWGAVKPSQNTQYF	TGCGCCAGCAGCTGGGGGGCGGTGAAGCCCAGCCAAAATACGCAGTATTTT
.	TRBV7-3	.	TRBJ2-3	CASSPGVTSTDTQYF	TGTGCCAGCAGCCCCGGGGTGACCAGCACAGATACGCAGTATTTT
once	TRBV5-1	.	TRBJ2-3	CASSGETGTSTDTQYF	TGCGCCAGCAGCGGGGAAACCGGCACAAGCACAGATACGCAGTATTTT
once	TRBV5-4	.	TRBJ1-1	CASSLTVGGMNTEAFF	TGTGCCAGCAGCCTGACTGTGGGAGGGATGAACACTGAAGCTTTCTTT
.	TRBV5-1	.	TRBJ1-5	CASSLDAGNQPQHF	TGCGCCAGCAGCTTGGATGCAGGAAATCAGCCCCAGCATTTT
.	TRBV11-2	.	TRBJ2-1	CASSLVAGAGRQQFF	TGTGCCAGCAGCTTAGTGGCGGGGGCCGGGCGTCAGCAGTTCTTC
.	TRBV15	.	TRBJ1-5	CATSKEGGENQPQHF	TGTGCCACCAGCAAAGAGGGTGGGGAAAATCAGCCCCAGCATTTT
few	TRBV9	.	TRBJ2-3	CASSPRFAGSTDTQYF	TGTGCCAGCAGCCCCCGGTTCGCGGGGAGCACAGATACGCAGTATTTT
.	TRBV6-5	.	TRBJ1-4	CASSTPWGGNEKLFF	TGTGCCAGCAGTACCCCGTGGGGCGGTAATGAAAAACTGTTTTTT
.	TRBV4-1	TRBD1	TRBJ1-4	CASSQEGGGQANNEKLFF	TGCGCCAGCAGCCAAGAGGGCGGGGGACAGGCCAATAATGAAAAACTGTTTTTT
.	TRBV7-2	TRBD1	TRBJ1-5	CASSLAQGANQPQHF	TGTGCCAGCAGCTTAGCACAGGGGGCGAATCAGCCCCAGCATTTT